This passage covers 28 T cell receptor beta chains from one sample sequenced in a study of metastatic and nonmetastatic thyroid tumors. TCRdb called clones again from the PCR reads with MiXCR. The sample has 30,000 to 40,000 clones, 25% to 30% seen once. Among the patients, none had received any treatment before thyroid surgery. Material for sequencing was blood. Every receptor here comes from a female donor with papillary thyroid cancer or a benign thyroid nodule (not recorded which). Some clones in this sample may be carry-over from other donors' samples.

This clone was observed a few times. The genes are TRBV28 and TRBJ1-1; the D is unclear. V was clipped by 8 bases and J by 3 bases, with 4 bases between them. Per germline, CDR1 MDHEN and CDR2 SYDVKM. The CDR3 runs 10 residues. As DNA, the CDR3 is TGTGCCAGCGGGCACACTGAAGCTTTCTTT. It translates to CASGHTEAFF.

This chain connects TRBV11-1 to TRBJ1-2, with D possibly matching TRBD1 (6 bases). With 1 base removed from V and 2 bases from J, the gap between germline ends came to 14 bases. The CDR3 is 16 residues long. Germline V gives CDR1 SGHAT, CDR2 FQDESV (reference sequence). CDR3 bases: TGTGCCAGCAGCTTAGGCGGGGACATCCCGAACTATGGCTACACCTTC. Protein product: CASSLGGDIPNYGYTF.

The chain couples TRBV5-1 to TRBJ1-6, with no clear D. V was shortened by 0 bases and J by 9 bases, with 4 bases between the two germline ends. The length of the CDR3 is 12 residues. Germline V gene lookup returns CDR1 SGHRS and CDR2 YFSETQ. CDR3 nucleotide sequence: TGCGCCAGCAGCTTGGACGTTTCACCCCTCCACTTT. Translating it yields CASSLDVSPLHF.

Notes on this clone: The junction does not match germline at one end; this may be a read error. CDR3 region: CASSLAAVGSYEHYF. CDR3 in DNA: TGTGCCAGCAGCTTAGCGGCAGTAGGCAGCTACGAGCATTACTTC. The chain recombines TRBV7-2 with TRBJ2-7, with D unclear. This CDR3 region has 15 residues. The germline V gene has CDR1 SGHTA and CDR2 FQGNSA. Complete variable domain (other parts from reference TRBV7-2 and TRBJ2-7): GAGVSQSPSNKVTEKGKDVELRCDPISGHTALYWYRQSLGQGLEFLIYFQGNSAPDKSGLPSDRFSAERTGGSVSTLTIQRTQQEDSAVYLCASSLAAVGSYEHYFGPGTRLTVT.

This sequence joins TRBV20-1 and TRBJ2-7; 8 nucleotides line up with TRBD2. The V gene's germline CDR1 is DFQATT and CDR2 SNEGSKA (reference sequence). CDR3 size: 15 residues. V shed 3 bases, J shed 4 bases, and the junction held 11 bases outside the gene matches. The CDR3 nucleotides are TGCAGTGCTAGCGAGACGGGAGGGCCGGAATACGAGCAGTACTTC. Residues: CSASETGGPEYEQYF.

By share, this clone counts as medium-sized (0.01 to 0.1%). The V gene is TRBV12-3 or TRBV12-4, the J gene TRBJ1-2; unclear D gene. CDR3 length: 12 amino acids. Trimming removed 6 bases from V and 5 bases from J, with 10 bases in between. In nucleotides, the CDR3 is TGTGCCAGCAGCACGAACATATATGGCTACACCTTC. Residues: CASSTNIYGYTF.

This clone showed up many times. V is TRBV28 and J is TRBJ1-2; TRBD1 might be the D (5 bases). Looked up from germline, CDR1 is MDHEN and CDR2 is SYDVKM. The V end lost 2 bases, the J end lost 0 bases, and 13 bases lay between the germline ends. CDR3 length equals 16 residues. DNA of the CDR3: TGTGCCAGCAGTTTACCCATCTGGGGACCTAACTATGGCTACACCTTC. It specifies CASSLPIWGPNYGYTF.

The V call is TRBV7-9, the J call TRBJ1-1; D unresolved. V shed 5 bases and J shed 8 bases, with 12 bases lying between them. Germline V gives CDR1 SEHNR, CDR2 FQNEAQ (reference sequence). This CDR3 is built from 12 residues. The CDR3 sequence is CASSLLISEAFF. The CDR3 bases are TGTGCCAGCAGCCTTTTAATAAGCGAAGCTTTCTTT. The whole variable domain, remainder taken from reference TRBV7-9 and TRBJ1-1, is DTGVSQNPRHKITKRGQNVTFRCDPISEHNRLYWYRQTLGQGPEFLTYFQNEAQLEKSRLLSDRFSAERPKGSFSTLEIQRTEQGDSAMYLCASSLLISEAFFGQGTRLTVV.

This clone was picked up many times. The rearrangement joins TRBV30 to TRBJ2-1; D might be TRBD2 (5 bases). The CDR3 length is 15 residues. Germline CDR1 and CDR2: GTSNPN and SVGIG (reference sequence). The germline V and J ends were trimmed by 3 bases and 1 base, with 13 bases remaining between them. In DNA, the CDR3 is TGTGCCTGGAGGGACCAGAGGGATTCCTACAATGAGCAGTTCTTC. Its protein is CAWRDQRDSYNEQFF.

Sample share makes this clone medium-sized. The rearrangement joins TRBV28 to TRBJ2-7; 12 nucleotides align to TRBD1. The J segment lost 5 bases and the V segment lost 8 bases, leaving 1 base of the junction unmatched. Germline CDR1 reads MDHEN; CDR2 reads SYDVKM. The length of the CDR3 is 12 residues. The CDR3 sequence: CASGDRGHEQYF. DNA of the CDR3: TGTGCCAGCGGGGACAGGGGGCACGAGCAGTACTTC.

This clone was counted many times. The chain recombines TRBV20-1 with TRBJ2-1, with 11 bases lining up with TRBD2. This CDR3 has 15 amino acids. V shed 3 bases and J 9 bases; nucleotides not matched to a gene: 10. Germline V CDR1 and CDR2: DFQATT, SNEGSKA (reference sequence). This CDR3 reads CSASEGLADSGEQFF. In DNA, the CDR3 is TGCAGTGCTAGTGAGGGACTAGCGGACTCGGGTGAGCAGTTCTTC.

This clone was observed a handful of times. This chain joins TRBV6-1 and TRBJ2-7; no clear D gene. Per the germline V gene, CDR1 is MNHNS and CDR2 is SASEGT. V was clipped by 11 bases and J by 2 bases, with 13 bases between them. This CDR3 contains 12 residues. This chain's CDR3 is CAAKDATYEQYF. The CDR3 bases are TGTGCCGCTAAGGACGCGACCTACGAGCAGTACTTC.

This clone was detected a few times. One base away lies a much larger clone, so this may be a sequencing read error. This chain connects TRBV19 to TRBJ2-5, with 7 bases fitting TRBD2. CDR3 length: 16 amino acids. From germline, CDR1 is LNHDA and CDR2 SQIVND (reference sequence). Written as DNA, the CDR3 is TGTGCCACCCACGTCGGGCCACGGGGGGTCTGGGAGACCCATTACTTC. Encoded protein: CATHVGPRGVWETHYF.

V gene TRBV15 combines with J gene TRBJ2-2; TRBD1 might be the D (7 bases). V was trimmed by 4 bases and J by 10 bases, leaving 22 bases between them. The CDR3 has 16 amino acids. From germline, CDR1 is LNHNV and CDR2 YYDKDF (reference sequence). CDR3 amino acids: CATSKTGTARGVELFF. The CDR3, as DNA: TGTGCCACCAGCAAGACAGGGACTGCCAGAGGTGTGGAGCTGTTTTTT.

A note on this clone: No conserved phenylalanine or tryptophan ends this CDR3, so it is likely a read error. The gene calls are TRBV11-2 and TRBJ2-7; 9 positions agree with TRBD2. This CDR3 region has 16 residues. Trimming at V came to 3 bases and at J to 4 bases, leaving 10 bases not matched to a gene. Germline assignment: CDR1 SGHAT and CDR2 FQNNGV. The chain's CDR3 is CASSLSPAGGPYEQYS. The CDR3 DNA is TGTGCCAGCAGCTTGTCGCCGGCGGGAGGGCCTTACGAGCAGTACTCC.

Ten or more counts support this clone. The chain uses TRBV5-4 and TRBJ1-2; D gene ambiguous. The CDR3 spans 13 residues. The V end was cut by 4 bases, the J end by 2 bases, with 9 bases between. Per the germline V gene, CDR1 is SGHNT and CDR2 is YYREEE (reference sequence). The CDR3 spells CASSPQENYGYTF. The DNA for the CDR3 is TGTGCCAGCAGCCCGCAGGAGAACTATGGCTACACCTTC.

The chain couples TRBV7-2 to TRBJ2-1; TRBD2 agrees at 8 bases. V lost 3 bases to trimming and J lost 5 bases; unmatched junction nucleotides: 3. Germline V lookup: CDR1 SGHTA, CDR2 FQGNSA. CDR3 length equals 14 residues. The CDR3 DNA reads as TGTGCCAGCAGCTTGGGACTAGAAGACAATGAGCAGTTCTTC. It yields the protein CASSLGLEDNEQFF. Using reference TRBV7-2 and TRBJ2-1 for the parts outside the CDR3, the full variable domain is GAGVSQSPSNKVTEKGKDVELRCDPISGHTALYWYRQSLGQGLEFLIYFQGNSAPDKSGLPSDRFSAERTGGSVSTLTIQRTQQEDSAVYLCASSLGLEDNEQFFGPGTRLTVL.

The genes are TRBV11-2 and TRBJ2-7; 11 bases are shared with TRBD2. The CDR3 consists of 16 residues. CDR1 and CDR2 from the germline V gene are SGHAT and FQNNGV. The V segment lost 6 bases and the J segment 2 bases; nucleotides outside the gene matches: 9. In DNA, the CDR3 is TGTGCCAGCAGACCTCCTTCGGGACTAGCGGCCTACGAGCAGTACTTC. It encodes CASRPPSGLAAYEQYF.

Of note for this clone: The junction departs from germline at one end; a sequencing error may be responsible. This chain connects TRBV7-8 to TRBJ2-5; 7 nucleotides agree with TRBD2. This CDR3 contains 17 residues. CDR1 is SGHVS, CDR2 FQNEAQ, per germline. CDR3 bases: TGTGCCAGCAGCTTAGCTCGAGGACTAGAAACTCAAGAGAACCAGTACTTC. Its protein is CASSLARGLETQENQYF.

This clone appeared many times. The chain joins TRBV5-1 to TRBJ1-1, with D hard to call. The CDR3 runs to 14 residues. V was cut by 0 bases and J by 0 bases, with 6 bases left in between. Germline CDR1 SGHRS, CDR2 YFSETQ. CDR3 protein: CASSLEGMNTEAFF. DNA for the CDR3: TGCGCCAGCAGCTTGGAGGGCATGAACACTGAAGCTTTCTTT. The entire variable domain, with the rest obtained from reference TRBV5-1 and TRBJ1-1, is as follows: KAGVTQTPRYLIKTRGQQVTLSCSPISGHRSVSWYQQTPGQGLQFLFEYFSETQRNKGNFPGRFSGRQFSNSRSEMNVSTLELGDSALYLCASSLEGMNTEAFFGQGTRLTVV.

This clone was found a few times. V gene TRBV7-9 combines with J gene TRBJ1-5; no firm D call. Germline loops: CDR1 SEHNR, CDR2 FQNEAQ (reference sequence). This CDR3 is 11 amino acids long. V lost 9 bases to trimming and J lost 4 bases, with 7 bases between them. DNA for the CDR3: TGTGCCAGTGGAAATAATCAGCCCCAGCATTTT. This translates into CASGNNQPQHF.

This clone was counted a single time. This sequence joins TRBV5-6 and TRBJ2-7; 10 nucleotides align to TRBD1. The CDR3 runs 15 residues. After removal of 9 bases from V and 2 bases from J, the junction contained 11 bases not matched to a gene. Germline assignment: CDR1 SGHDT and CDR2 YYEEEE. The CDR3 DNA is TGTGCCATCATCTTGTGGGACAGGGGTCCCTACGAGCAGTACTTC. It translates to CAIILWDRGPYEQYF. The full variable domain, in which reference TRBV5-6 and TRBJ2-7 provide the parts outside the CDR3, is DAGVTQSPTHLIKTRGQQVTLRCSPKSGHDTVSWYQQALGQGPQFIFQYYEEEERQRGNFPDRFSGHQFPNYSSELNVNALLLGDSALYLCAIILWDRGPYEQYFGPGTRLTVT.

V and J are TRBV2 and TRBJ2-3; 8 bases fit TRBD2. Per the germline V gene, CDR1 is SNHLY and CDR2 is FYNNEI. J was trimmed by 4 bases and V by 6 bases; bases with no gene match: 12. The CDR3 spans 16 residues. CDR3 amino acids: CASSALGAGASDTQYF. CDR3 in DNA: TGTGCCAGCAGCGCCCTAGGAGCGGGAGCGTCAGATACGCAGTATTTT.

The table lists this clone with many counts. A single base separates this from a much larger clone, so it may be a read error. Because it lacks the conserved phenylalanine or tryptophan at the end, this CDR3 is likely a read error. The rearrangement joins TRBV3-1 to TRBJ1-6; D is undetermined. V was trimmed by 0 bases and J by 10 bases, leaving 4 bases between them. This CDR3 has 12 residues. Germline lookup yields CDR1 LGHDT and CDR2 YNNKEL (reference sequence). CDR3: CASSQEHSPLHL. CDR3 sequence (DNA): TGTGCCAGCAGCCAAGAGCACTCACCCCTCCACCTT.

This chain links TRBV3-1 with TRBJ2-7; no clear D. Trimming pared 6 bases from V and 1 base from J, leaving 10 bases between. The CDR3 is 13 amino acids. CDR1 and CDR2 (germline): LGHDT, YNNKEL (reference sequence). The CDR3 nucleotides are TGTGCCAGCAGTCCGCACGGTTCCTACGAGCAGTACGTC. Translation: CASSPHGSYEQYV.

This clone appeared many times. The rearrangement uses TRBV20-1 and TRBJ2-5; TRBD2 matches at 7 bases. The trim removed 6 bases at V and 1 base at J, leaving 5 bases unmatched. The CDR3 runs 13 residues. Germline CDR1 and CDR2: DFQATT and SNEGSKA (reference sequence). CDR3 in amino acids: CSATLAAQETQYF. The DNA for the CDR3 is TGCAGTGCCACCCTAGCGGCCCAAGAGACCCAGTACTTC.

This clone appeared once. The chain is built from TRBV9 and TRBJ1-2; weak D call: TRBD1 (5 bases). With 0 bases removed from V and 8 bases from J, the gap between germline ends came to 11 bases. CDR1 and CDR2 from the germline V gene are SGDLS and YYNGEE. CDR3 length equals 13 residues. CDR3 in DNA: TGTGCCAGCAGCGTAGATGTGGGGCCCGGCTACACCTTC. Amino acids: CASSVDVGPGYTF.

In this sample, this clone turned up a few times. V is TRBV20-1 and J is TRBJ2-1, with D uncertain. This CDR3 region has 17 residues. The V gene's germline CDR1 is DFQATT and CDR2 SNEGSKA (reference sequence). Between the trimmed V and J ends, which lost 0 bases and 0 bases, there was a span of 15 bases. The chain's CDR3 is CSARDPAVLSSYNEQFF. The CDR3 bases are TGCAGTGCTAGAGATCCTGCAGTACTCAGCTCCTACAATGAGCAGTTCTTC.